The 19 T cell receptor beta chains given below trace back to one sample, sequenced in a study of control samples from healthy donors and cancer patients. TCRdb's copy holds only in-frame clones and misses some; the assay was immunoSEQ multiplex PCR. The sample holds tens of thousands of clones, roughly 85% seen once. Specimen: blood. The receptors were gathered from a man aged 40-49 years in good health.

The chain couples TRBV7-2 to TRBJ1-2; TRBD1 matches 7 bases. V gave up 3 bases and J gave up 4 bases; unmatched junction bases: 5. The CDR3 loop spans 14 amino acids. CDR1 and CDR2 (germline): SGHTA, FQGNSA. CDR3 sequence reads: CASSFSRDSYGYTF. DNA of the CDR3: TGTGCCAGCAGCTTTTCCCGGGACAGCTATGGCTACACCTTC.

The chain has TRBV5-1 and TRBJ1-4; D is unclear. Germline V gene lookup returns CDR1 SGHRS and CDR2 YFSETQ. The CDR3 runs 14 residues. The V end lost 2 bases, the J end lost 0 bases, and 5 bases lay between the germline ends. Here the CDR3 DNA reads TGCGCCAGCAGCTTCCAGACAACTAATGAAAAACTGTTTTTT. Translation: CASSFQTTNEKLFF. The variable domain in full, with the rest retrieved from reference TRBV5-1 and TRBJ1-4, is KAGVTQTPRYLIKTRGQQVTLSCSPISGHRSVSWYQQTPGQGLQFLFEYFSETQRNKGNFPGRFSGRQFSNSRSEMNVSTLELGDSALYLCASSFQTTNEKLFFGSGTQLSVL.

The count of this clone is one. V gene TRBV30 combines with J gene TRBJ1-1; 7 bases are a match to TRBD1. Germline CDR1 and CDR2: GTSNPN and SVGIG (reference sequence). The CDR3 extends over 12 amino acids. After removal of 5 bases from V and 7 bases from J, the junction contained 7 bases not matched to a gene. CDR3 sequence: CAWDRVKGEAFF. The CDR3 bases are TGTGCCTGGGACAGGGTAAAGGGTGAAGCTTTCTTT. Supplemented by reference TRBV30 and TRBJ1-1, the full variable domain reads SQTIHQWPATLVQPVGSPLSLECTVEGTSNPNLYWYRQAAGRGLQLLFYSVGIGQISSEVPQNLSASRPQDRQFILSSKKLLLSDSGFYLCAWDRVKGEAFFGQGTRLTVV.

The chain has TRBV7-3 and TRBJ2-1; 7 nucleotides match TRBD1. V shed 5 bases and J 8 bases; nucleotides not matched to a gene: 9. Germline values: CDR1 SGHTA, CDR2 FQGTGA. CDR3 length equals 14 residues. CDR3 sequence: CASSAYTGVDEQFF. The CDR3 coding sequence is TGTGCCAGCAGCGCCTACACAGGGGTCGATGAGCAGTTCTTC.

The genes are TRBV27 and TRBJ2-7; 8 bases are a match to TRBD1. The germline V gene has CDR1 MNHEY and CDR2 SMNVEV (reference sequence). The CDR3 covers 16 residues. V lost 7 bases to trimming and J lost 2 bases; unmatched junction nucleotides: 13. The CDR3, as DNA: TGTGCCAGCAACCCCTGGGGACAGGTACCAGCCTACGAGCAGTACTTC. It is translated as CASNPWGQVPAYEQYF.

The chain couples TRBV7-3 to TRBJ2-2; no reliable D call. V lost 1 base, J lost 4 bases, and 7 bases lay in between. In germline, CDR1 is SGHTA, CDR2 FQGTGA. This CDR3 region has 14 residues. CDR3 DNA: TGTGCCAGCAGCTTAAAGTCTTCCACCGGGGAGCTGTTTTTT. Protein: CASSLKSSTGELFF.

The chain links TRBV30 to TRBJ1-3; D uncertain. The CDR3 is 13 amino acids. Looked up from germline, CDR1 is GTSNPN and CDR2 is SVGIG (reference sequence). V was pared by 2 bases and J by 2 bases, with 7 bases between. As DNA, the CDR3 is TGTGCCTGGAGTCTCAGTCCTGGAAACACCATATATTTT. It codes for CAWSLSPGNTIYF.

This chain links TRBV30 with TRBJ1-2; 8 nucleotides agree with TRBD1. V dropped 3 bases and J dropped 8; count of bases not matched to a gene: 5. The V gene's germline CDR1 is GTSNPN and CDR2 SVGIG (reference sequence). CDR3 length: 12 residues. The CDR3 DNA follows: TGTGCCTGGAGACAGGGGGTTGAGGGCTACACCTTC. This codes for CAWRQGVEGYTF.

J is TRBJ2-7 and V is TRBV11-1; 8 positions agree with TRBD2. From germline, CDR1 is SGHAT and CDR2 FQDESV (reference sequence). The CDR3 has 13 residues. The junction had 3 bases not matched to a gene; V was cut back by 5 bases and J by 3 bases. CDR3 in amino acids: CASSPSGGYEQYF. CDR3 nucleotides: TGTGCCAGCAGCCCCAGCGGGGGCTACGAGCAGTACTTC. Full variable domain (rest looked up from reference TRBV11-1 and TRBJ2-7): EAEVAQSPRYKITEKSQAVAFWCDPISGHATLYWYRQILGQGPELLVQFQDESVVDDSQLPKDRFSAERLKGVDSTLKIQPAELGDSAMYLCASSPSGGYEQYFGPGTRLTVT.

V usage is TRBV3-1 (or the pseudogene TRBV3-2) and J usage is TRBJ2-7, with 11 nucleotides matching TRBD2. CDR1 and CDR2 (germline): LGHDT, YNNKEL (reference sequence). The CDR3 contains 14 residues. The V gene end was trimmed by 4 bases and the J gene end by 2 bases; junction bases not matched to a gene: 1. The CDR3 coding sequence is TGTGCCAGCAGCCTGACTAGCGGGGCCTACGAGCAGTACTTC. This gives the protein CASSLTSGAYEQYF.

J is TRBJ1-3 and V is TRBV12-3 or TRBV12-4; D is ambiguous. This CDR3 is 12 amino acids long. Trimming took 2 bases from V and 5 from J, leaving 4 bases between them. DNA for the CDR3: TGTGCCAGCAGTTTACTAAGAAACACCATATATTTT. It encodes CASSLLRNTIYF.

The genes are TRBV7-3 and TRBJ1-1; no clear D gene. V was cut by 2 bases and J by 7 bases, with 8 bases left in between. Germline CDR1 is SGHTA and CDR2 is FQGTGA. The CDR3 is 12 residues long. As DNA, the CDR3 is TGTGCCAGCAGCTTATCGGAGGGTGAAGCTTTCTTT. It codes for CASSLSEGEAFF.

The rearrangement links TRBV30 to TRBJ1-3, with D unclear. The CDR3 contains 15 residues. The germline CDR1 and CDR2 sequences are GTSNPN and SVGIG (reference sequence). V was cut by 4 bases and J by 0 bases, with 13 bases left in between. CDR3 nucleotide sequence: TGTGCCTGGATGGGTGGGAAGAGCTCTGGAAACACCATATATTTT. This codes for CAWMGGKSSGNTIYF. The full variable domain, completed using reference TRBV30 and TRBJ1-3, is SQTIHQWPATLVQPVGSPLSLECTVEGTSNPNLYWYRQAAGRGLQLLFYSVGIGQISSEVPQNLSASRPQDRQFILSSKKLLLSDSGFYLCAWMGGKSSGNTIYFGEGSWLTVV.

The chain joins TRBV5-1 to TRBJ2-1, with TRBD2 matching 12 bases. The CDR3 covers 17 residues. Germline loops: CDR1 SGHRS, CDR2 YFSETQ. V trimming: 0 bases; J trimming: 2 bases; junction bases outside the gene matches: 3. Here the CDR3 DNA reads TGCGCCAGCAGCTTGGTCCTAGCGGGGGGGACCTACAATGAGCAGTTCTTC. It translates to CASSLVLAGGTYNEQFF.

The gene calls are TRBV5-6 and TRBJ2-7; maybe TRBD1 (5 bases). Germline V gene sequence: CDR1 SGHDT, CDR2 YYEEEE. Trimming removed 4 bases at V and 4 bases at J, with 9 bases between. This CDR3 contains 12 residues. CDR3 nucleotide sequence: TGTGCCAGCAGCCAACAGGATTACGAGCAGTACTTC. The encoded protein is CASSQQDYEQYF. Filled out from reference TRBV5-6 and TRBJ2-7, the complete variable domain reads DAGVTQSPTHLIKTRGQQVTLRCSPKSGHDTVSWYQQALGQGPQFIFQYYEEEERQRGNFPDRFSGHQFPNYSSELNVNALLLGDSALYLCASSQQDYEQYFGPGTRLTVT.

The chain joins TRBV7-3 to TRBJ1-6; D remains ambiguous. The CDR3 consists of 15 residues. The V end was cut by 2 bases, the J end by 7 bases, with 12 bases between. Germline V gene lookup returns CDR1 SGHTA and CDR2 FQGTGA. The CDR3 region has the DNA TGTGCCAGCAGCTTAGGGCGCACTGACAATTCACCCCTCCACTTT. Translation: CASSLGRTDNSPLHF.

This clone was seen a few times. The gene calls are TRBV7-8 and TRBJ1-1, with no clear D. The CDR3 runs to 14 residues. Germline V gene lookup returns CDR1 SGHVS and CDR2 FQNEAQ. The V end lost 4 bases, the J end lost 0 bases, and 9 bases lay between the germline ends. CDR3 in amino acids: CASSSLAMNTEAFF. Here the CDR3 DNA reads TGTGCCAGCAGCTCCTTAGCAATGAACACTGAAGCTTTCTTT.

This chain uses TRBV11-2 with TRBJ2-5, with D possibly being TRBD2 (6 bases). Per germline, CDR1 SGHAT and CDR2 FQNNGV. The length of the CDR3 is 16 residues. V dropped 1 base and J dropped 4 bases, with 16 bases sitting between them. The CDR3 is CASSLGFGGDSETQYF. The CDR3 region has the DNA TGTGCCAGCAGCTTAGGATTCGGGGGAGACTCAGAGACCCAGTACTTC. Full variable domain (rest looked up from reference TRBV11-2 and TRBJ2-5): EAGVAQSPRYKIIEKRQSVAFWCNPISGHATLYWYQQILGQGPKLLIQFQNNGVVDDSQLPKDRFSAERLKGVDSTLKIQPAKLEDSAVYLCASSLGFGGDSETQYFGPGTRLLVL.

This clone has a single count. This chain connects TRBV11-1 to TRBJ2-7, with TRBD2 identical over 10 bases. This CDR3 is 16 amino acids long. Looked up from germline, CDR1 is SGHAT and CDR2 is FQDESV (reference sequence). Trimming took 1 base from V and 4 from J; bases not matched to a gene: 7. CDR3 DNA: TGTGCCAGCAGCTTAGGTCTAGCGGGAGCGCAGTACGAGCAGTACTTC. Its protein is CASSLGLAGAQYEQYF.